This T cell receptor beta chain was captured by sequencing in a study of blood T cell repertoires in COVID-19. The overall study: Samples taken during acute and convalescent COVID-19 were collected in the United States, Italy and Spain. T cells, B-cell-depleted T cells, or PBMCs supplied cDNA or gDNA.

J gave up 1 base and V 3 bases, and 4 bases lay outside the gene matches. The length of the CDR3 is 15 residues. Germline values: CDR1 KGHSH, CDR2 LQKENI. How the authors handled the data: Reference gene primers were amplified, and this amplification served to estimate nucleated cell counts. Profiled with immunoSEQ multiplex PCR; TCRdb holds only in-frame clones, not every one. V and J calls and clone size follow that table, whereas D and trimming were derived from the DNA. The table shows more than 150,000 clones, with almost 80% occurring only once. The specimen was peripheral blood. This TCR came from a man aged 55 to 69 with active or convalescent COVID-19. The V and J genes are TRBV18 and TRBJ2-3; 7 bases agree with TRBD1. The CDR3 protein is CASSPLGTGTDTQYF. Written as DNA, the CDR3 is TGTGCCAGCTCACCTCTCGGGACAGGCACAGATACGCAGTATTTT.